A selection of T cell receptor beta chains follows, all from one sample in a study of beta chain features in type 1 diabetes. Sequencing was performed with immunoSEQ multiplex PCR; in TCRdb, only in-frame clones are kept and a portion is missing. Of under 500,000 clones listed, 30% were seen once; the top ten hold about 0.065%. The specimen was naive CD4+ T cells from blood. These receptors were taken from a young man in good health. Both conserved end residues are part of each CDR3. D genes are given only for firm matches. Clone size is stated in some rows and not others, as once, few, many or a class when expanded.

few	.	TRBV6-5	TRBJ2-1	CASSDIEGAEQFF	TGTGCCAGCAGTGACATAGAAGGGGCTGAGCAGTTCTTC
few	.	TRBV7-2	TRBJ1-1	CASSLAVSSEAFF	TGTGCCAGCAGCTTAGCTGTGAGCAGTGAAGCTTTCTTT
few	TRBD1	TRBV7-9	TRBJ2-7	CASSAGTAYEQYF	TGTGCCAGCAGTGCCGGGACAGCCTACGAGCAGTACTTC
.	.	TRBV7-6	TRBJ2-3	CASSLGDVGDTQYF	TGTGCCAGCAGCTTAGGTGACGTGGGAGATACGCAGTATTTT
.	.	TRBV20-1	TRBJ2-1	CSASIFNEQFF	TGCAGTGCTTCCATATTCAATGAGCAGTTCTTC
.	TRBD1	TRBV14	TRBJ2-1	CASSQMGQYNEQFF	TGTGCCAGCAGCCAAATGGGACAGTACAATGAGCAGTTCTTC
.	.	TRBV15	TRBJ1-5	CATSRERGNQPQHF	TGTGCCACCAGCAGAGAGCGCGGGAATCAGCCCCAGCATTTT
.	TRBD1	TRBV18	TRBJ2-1	CASSNPGGYNEQFF	TGTGCCAGCTCAAACCCAGGGGGCTACAATGAGCAGTTCTTC
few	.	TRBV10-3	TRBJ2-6	CAIRPSGANVLTF	TGTGCCATCAGGCCCTCTGGGGCCAACGTCCTGACTTTC
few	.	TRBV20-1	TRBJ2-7	CSAGEVSEQYF	TGCAGTGCTGGTGAAGTCTCCGAGCAGTACTTC
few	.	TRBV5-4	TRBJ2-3	CASSLASSTDTQYF	TGTGCCAGCAGCTTGGCCTCTAGCACAGATACGCAGTATTTT
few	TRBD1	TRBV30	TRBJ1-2	CAWSTGTGNYGYTF	TGTGCCTGGAGTACAGGGACAGGGAACTATGGCTACACCTTC
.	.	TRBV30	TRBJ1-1	CAWSQQGNTEAFF	TGTGCCTGGAGTCAACAGGGTAACACTGAAGCTTTCTTT
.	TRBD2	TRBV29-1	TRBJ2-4	CSVYSGRMKNIQYF	TGCAGCGTTTACAGCGGGAGGATGAAAAACATTCAGTACTTC
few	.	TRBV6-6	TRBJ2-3	CASRTVAGTDTQYF	TGTGCCAGCAGAACGGTGGCAGGCACAGATACGCAGTATTTT
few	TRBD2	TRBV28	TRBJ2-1	CASSLTLGLAGDLYNEQFF	TGTGCCAGCAGTTTAACCCTGGGACTAGCGGGAGATCTCTACAATGAGCAGTTCTTC
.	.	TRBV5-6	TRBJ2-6	CATREGNGNVLTF	TGTGCCACCAGAGAGGGAAATGGTAACGTCCTGACTTTC
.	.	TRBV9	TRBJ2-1	CASSAGDGYNEQFF	TGTGCCAGCAGCGCAGGGGACGGATACAATGAGCAGTTCTTC
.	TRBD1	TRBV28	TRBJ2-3	CASSLGQLPSGQYF	TGTGCCAGCAGTTTGGGACAGCTCCCTTCGGGGCAGTATTTT
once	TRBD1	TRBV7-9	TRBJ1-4	CASSYRGHREKLFF	TGTGCCAGCAGCTACAGGGGGCATCGGGAAAAACTGTTTTTT
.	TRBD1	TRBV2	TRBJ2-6	CASSEAWAGGSGANVLTF	TGTGCCAGCAGTGAAGCGTGGGCAGGGGGCTCCGGGGCCAACGTCCTGACTTTC
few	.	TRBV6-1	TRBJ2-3	CASSLSMGADTQYF	TGTGCCAGCAGTCTCTCCATGGGGGCAGATACGCAGTATTTT